This paragraph covers one T cell receptor beta chain sequence. V dropped 9 bases and J dropped 2 bases, with 17 bases sitting between them. The length of the CDR3 is 14 residues. From germline, CDR1 is SGHNT and CDR2 YYREEE (reference sequence). This sample stems from a study of blood T cell repertoires in COVID-19. Study as a whole: The United States, Italy and Spain supplied acute and convalescent COVID-19 samples. From T cells, B-cell-depleted T cells, or PBMCs came the material, which was cDNA or gDNA.

Patients in Seattle were enrolled during active infection, then followed longitudinally. As originally analysed: Quantification of nucleated cells was approximated via reference gene primer amplification. Some clones are missing from TCRdb's copy, which holds only in-frame ones; the method was immunoSEQ multiplex PCR. V, J and clone size are taken as reported in that table, and D and trimming were inferred from the DNA itself. This sample carries roughly 52,000 clones, roughly 87% of them seen once, and the ten largest clones take roughly 3.7%. The clonotype comes from a man aged 35 to 55 with COVID-19, enrolled during active disease. This sequence joins TRBV5-4 and TRBJ2-5; tentatively, D is TRBD2 (7 bases). Sequenced material: peripheral blood. In nucleotides, the CDR3 is TGTGCCACAGGAGGGGGGGCCAAACAAGAGACCCAGTACTTC. Protein product: CATGGGAKQETQYF.